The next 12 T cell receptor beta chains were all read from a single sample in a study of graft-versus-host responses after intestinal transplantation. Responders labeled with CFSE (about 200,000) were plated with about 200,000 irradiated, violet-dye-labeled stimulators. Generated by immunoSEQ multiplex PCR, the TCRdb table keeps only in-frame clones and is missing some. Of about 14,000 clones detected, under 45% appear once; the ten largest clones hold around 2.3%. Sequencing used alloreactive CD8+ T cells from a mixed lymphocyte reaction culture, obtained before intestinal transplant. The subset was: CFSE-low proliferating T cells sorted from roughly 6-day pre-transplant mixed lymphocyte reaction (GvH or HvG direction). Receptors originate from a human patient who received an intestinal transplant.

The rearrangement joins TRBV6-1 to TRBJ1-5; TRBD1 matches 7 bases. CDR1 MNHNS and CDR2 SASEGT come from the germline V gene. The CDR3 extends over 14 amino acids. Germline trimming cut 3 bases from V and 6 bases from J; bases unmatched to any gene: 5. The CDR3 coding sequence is TGTGCCAGCAGTGATACAGGGGCAGGTCAGCCCCAGCATTTT. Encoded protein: CASSDTGAGQPQHF.

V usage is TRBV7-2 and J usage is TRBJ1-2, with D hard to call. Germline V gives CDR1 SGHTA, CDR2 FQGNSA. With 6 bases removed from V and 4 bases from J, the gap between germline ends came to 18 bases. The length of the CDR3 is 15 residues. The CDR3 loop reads CASSPTASRGYGYTF. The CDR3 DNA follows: TGTGCCAGCAGTCCCACTGCGTCGCGGGGCTATGGCTACACCTTC.

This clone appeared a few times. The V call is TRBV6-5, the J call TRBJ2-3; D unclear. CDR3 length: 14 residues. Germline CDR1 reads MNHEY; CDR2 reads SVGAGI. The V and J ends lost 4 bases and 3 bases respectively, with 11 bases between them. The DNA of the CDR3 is TGTGCCAGCAGTTCTGAATCTGTAACAGATACGCAGTATTTT. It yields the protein CASSSESVTDTQYF.

This CDR3 reads CASSNSIEETQYF. In DNA form, the CDR3 reads TGTGCCAGCAGCAACTCGATAGAAGAGACCCAGTACTTC. The V and J genes are TRBV21-1 and TRBJ2-5; the table's D call TRBD2 went unverified against the DNA. TRBV21-1 is designated a pseudogene. This CDR3 region has 13 residues.

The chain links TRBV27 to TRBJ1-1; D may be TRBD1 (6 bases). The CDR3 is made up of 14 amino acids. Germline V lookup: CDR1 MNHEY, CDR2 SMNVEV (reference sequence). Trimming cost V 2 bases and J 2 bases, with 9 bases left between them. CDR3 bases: TGTGCCAGCAGTTTAAGGGGGTATAACACTGAAGCTTTCTTT. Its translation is CASSLRGYNTEAFF.

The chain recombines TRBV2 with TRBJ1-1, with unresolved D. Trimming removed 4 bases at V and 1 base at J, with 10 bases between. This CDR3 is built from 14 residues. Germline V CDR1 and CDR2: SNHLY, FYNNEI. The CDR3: CASSVAQPNTEAFF. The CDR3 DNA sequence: TGTGCCAGCAGTGTAGCGCAGCCGAACACTGAAGCTTTCTTT.

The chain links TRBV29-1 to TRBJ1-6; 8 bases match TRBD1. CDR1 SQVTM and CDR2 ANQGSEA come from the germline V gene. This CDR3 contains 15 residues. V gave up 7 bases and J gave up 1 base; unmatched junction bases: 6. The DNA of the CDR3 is TGCAGCGGTAACAGGGGGGGATCCTATAATTCACCCCTCCACTTT. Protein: CSGNRGGSYNSPLHF.

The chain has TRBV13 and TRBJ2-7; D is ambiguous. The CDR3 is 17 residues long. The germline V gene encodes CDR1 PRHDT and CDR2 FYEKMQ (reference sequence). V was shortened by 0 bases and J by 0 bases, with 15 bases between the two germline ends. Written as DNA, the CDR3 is TGTGCCAGCAGCTTAGGGAGGTTAATCGAAAGCTCCTACGAGCAGTACTTC. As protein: CASSLGRLIESSYEQYF.

The CDR3 nucleotides read TGTGCCAGCAGTTCGCGCACGAACACCGGGGAGCTGTTTTTT. Translated, it gives CASSSRTNTGELFF. The chain recombines TRBV6-1 with TRBJ2-2; D gene ambiguous. The CDR3 is 14 amino acids. Germline V CDR1 and CDR2: MNHNS, SASEGT. The V gene lost 5 bases and the J gene lost 0 bases, with 7 bases spanning the gap.

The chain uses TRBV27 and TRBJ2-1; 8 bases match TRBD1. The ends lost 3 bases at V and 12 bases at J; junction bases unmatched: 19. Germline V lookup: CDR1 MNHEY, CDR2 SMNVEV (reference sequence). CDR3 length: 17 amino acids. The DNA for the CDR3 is TGTGCCAGCAGTTTGGTATTAGTCAGGGGGCCGGCGGTAGCGCAGTTCTTC. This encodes CASSLVLVRGPAVAQFF.

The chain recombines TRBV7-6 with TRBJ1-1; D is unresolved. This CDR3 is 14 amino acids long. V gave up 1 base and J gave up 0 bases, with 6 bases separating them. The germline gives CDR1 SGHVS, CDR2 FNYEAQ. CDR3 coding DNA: TGTGCCAGCAGCTTAGGCCCTCTGAACACTGAAGCTTTCTTT. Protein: CASSLGPLNTEAFF.

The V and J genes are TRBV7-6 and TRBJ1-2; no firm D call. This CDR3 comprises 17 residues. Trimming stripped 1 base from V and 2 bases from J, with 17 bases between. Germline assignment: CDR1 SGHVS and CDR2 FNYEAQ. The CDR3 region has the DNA TGTGCCAGCAGCTTAGGATTAGGATGGGCTGAAAACTATGGCTACACCTTC. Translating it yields CASSLGLGWAENYGYTF.